This entry features one TCR beta chain sequence. Its specificity is unknown. Sequenced by immunoSEQ multiplex PCR; TCRdb stores in-frame clones only, minus some. Here the sample spans tens of thousands of clones, around nine tenths being singletons. These data are taken from a study of OX40 agonist ivuxolimab in advanced cancers. Study information: The dose-escalation cohort was around 83% male, with a mean age of around 60 years, ranging about 23 to 90.

Blood specimens came from baseline, cycle 4 day 1, and cycle 7 day 1. Study findings and constraints: It was also the case that some nonresponders had low normalized T-cell clonal expansion.

The V end was cut by 2 bases, the J end by 7 bases, with 12 bases between. Germline CDR1 and CDR2: MNHNS and SASEGT. CDR3 length: 15 amino acids. The input for sequencing was CD4+ or CD8+ T cells sorted from blood, taken in a trial of the OX40 agonist ivuxolimab. The chain uses TRBV6-1 and TRBJ1-6; D gene ambiguous. This receptor was identified in an adult with an advanced solid tumor such as melanoma, head and neck, liver or kidney cancer. In DNA form, the CDR3 reads TGTGCCAGCAGTGAAATGTGGACCCTCAATTCACCCCTCCACTTT. This translates into CASSEMWTLNSPLHF.